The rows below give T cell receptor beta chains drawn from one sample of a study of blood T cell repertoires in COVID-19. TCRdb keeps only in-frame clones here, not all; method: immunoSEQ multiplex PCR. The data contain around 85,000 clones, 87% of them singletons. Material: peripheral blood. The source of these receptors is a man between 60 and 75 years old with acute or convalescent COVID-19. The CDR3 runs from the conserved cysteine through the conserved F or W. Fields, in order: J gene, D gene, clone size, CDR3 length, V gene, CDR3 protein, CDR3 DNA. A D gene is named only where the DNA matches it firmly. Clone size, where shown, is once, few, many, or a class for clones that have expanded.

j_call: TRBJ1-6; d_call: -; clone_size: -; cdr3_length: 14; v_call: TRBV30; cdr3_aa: CAWSLQGPNSPLHF; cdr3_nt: TGTGCCTGGAGTCTACAGGGACCGAATTCACCCCTCCACTTT
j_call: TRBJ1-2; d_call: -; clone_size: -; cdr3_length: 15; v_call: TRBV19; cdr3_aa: CASSIVGRRTYGYTF; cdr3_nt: TGTGCCAGTAGTATAGTGGGCAGAAGAACCTATGGCTACACCTTC
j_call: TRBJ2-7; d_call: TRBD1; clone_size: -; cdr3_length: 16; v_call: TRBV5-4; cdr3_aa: CASSYVLPGQGYEQYF; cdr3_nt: TGTGCCAGCAGCTACGTACTCCCGGGACAGGGCTACGAGCAGTACTTC
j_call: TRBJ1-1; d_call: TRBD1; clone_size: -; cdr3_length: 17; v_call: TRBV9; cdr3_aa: CASSVVTGRGVNTEAFF; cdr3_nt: TGTGCCAGCAGCGTAGTGACAGGGCGTGGGGTGAACACTGAAGCTTTCTTT
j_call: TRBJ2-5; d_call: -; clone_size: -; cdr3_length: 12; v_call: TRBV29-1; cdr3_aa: CSVARAQETQYF; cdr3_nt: TGCAGCGTTGCCAGGGCGCAAGAGACCCAGTACTTC
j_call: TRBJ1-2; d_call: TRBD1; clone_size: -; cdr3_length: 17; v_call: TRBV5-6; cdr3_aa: CASGKGAGQEPNYGYTF; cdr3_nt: TGTGCCAGCGGAAAGGGGGCGGGACAGGAGCCTAACTATGGCTACACCTTC
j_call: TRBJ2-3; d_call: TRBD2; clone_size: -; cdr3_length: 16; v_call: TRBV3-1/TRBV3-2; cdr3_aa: CASSRHGGGRTDTQYF; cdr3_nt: TGTGCCAGCAGCCGCCATGGCGGGGGGCGCACAGATACGCAGTATTTT
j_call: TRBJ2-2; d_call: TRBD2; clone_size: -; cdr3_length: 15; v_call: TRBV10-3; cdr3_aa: CATRTSGGETGELFF; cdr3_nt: TGTGCCACGAGAACTAGCGGGGGGGAGACCGGGGAGCTGTTTTTT
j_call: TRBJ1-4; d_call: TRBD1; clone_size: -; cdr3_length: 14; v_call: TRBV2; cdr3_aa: CASYGQATNEKLFF; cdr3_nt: TGTGCCAGCTACGGACAGGCAACTAATGAAAAACTGTTTTTT
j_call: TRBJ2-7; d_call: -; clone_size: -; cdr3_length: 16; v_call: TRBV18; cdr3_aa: CASSRPGLGAQGEQYF; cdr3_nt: TGTGCCAGCTCACGTCCCGGGCTAGGGGCTCAGGGCGAGCAGTACTTC
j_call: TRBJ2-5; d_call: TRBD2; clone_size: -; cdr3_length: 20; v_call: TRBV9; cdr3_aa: CATRRGTSGAQPMYQETQYF; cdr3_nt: TGTGCCACCCGACGAGGGACTAGCGGGGCGCAACCTATGTACCAAGAGACCCAGTACTTC
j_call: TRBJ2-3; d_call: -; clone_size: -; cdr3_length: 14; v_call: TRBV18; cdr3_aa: CASSPLAGWDTQYF; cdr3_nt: TGTGCCAGCTCACCTCTGGCGGGCTGGGATACGCAGTATTTT
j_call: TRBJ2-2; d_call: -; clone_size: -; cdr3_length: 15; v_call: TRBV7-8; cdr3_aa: CASSPDSANTGELFF; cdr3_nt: TGTGCCAGCAGCCCGGACAGCGCGAACACCGGGGAGCTGTTTTTT
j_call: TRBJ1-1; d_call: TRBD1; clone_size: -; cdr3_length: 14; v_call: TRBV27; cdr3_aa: CASSSQGAYTEAFF; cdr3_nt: TGTGCCAGCAGTTCACAGGGGGCGTACACTGAAGCTTTCTTT
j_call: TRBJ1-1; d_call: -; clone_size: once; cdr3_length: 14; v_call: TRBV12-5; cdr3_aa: CASGSDSVNTEAFF; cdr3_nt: TGTGCTAGTGGTTCAGACAGCGTAAACACTGAAGCTTTCTTT
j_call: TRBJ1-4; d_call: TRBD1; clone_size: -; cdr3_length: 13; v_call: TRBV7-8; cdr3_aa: CASSLAAGGKLFF; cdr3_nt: TGTGCCAGCAGCTTAGCGGCAGGGGGAAAACTGTTTTTT
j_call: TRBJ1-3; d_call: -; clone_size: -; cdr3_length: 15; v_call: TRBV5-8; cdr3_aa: CASSLAAGPGNTIYF; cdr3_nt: TGTGCCAGCAGCTTGGCTGCGGGGCCCGGAAACACCATATATTTT
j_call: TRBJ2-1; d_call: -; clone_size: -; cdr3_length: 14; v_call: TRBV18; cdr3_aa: CASSPFDSRNEQFF; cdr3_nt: TGTGCCAGCTCACCGTTCGACAGCCGGAATGAGCAGTTCTTC
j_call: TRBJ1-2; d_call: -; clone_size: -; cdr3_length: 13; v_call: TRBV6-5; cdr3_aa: CASSSRQHYGYTF; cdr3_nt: TGTGCCAGCAGTTCCAGACAGCACTATGGCTACACCTTC
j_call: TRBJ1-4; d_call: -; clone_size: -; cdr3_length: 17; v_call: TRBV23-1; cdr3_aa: CASSQSGRGGFYEKLFF; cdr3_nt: TGCGCCAGCAGTCAATCCGGAAGGGGGGGGTTTTATGAAAAACTGTTTTTT